The present T cell receptor (beta chain) was sequenced within a study of T cell responses to AZD1222 COVID-19 vaccine. Study-level findings and limits: Regions 160-218 and 743-854 held dominance among vaccine-associated CD4 TCRs, which spanned spike.

The CDR3 consists of 15 residues. The table came from immunoSEQ multiplex PCR; TCRdb's copy has only in-frame clones and leaves some out. The repertoire holds some 190,000 clones, with 85% to 95% as singletons. On this clone: Its antigen remains unknown.

This specimen was peripheral blood, taken on day 0 of AZD1222 vaccination. The TCR originated in an adult in good health. The J gene is TRBJ2-5, the V gene TRBV21-1. TRBV21-1 is an annotated pseudogene. This CDR3 is CASSKERSRKETQYF. CDR3 in DNA: TGTGCCAGCAGCAAAGAGAGGAGCAGGAAAGAGACCCAGTACTTC.